One sample yielded the 2 T cell receptor beta chains listed below, sequenced in a study of ipilimumab plus nivolumab after autologous stem cell transplantation. Method: immunoSEQ multiplex PCR; TCRdb's copy keeps in-frame clones and lacks some. The table shows about 20,000 clones, with just over 75% occurring only once. The source was PBMCs, collected in a trial of ipilimumab plus nivolumab as post-transplant consolidation. The receptors here all came from a male donor with diffuse large B-cell lymphoma.

The rearrangement joins TRBV19 to TRBJ2-7; 10 bases line up with TRBD1. J gave up 5 bases and V 4 bases, and 8 bases lay outside the gene matches. Germline-derived CDR1 and CDR2 are LNHDA and SQIVND (reference sequence). The CDR3 contains 15 residues. The CDR3 protein is CASSTPLTGGNEQYF. The CDR3 region has the DNA TGTGCCAGTAGTACCCCACTGACAGGGGGCAACGAGCAGTACTTC.

This rearrangement joins TRBV5-4 to TRBJ1-4, with D maybe TRBD1 (5 bases). The CDR3 has 14 amino acids. Germline V gene sequence: CDR1 SGHNT, CDR2 YYREEE (reference sequence). Between the trimmed V and J ends, which lost 0 bases and 5 bases, there was a span of 8 bases. The CDR3 DNA follows: TGTGCCAGCAGCTTGGGACAGAGAAATGAAAAACTGTTTTTT. This codes for CASSLGQRNEKLFF.